The 21 T cell receptor beta chains presented below share a single source sample, sequenced in a study of cytomegalovirus exposure and HLA in healthy donors. PCR primers comprised 60 Vbeta and 13 Jbeta primers. The data were produced by immunoSEQ multiplex PCR, yet TCRdb's version contains in-frame clones alone and is incomplete. The repertoire holds a few hundred thousand clones, with approximately 90% as singletons. The sample comprised PBMCs. These receptors all come from a woman between 18 and 29 years old in good health and CMV-seronegative.

This clone was seen only once. V and J are TRBV5-6 and TRBJ2-6; no clear D gene. Deletions cut 0 bases from V and 0 bases from J, with 13 bases between. The CDR3 length is 18 residues. Germline V gene lookup returns CDR1 SGHDT and CDR2 YYEEEE. The CDR3 DNA reads as TGTGCCAGCAGCTTGGGGGCAGGCCGTTACTCTGGGGCCAACGTCCTGACTTTC. Translation gives CASSLGAGRYSGANVLTF.

For the CDR3, the DNA is TGCGCCAGCAGCCCAGACCCTCGGACAGCTAACTATGGCTACACCTTC. It encodes CASSPDPRTANYGYTF. The chain has TRBV4-1 and TRBJ1-2; maybe TRBD1 (6 bases). Germline V gene data show CDR1 as MGHRA and CDR2 as YSYEKL. The V gene lost 4 bases and the J gene lost 0 bases, with 15 bases spanning the gap. This CDR3 contains 16 residues.

CDR3 DNA: TGTGCCAGCAGTCCGAGGACTAGCGGGAGATCCTACAATGAGCAGTTCTTC. Translating gives CASSPRTSGRSYNEQFF. The chain joins TRBV5-4 to TRBJ2-1, with 13 bases matching TRBD2. Germline loops: CDR1 SGHNT, CDR2 YYREEE (reference sequence). The V gene end was trimmed by 5 bases and the J gene end by 1 base; junction bases not matched to a gene: 6. The CDR3 runs to 17 residues.

The chain has TRBV27 and TRBJ2-1, with 7 positions matching TRBD1. With V trimmed by 4 bases and J by 3 bases, 6 bases remained unmatched. The CDR3 covers 15 residues. The germline CDR1 and CDR2 sequences are MNHEY and SMNVEV (reference sequence). Here the CDR3 reads CASSWRQGYYNEQFF. CDR3 in DNA: TGTGCCAGCAGTTGGAGACAGGGCTACTACAATGAGCAGTTCTTC.

The chain has TRBV27 and TRBJ2-7, with a tentative D call TRBD1 (6 bases). The CDR3 covers 16 residues. The ends were cut back, 5 bases at V and 3 bases at J, with 20 bases in the middle. Germline assignment: CDR1 MNHEY and CDR2 SMNVEV (reference sequence). The CDR3 bases are TGTGCCAGCAGTCCAAGTGCCGGGACACGGAACTACGAGCAGTACTTC. Its protein is CASSPSAGTRNYEQYF.

The chain couples TRBV5-1 to TRBJ1-2, with 10 bases fitting TRBD1. The germline V gene has CDR1 SGHRS and CDR2 YFSETQ. J was trimmed by 6 bases and V by 0 bases; bases with no gene match: 8. This CDR3 comprises 16 residues. CDR3 sequence (DNA): TGCGCCAGCAGCTTGGGACTCCGGGACAGGGGCAATGGCTACACCTTC. This codes for CASSLGLRDRGNGYTF. The full variable domain, completed using reference TRBV5-1 and TRBJ1-2, is KAGVTQTPRYLIKTRGQQVTLSCSPISGHRSVSWYQQTPGQGLQFLFEYFSETQRNKGNFPGRFSGRQFSNSRSEMNVSTLELGDSALYLCASSLGLRDRGNGYTFGSGTRLTVV.

This chain connects TRBV4-2 to TRBJ2-7; possibly TRBD1 for D (6 bases). The CDR3 covers 15 residues. Trimming shortened V by 5 bases and J by 2 bases, and 16 bases separated the two germline ends. The germline gives CDR1 LGHNA, CDR2 YNFKEQ. The chain's CDR3 is CASSYGQTDTYEQYF. The DNA for the CDR3 is TGTGCCAGCAGCTACGGACAGACCGACACCTACGAGCAGTACTTC.

CDR3 amino acids: CASSLDRGGYTF. The CDR3, as DNA: TGTGCCAGCAGCTTAGACCGAGGGGGCTACACCTTC. The chain has TRBV11-3 and TRBJ1-2; no reliable D call. V gave up 0 bases and J gave up 8 bases, with 7 bases separating them. In germline, CDR1 is SGHNT, CDR2 YENEEA. This CDR3 is 12 amino acids long. Full variable domain (outside the CDR3, taken from reference TRBV11-3 and TRBJ1-2): EAGVVQSPRYKIIEKKQPVAFWCNPISGHNTLYWYLQNLGQGPELLIRYENEEAVDDSQLPKDRFSAERLKGVDSTLKIQPAELGDSAVYLCASSLDRGGYTFGSGTRLTVV.

The V call is TRBV18, the J call TRBJ2-7; the D gene is possibly TRBD2 (5 bases). The germline gives CDR1 KGHSH, CDR2 LQKENI. V was shortened by 6 bases and J by 3 bases, with 12 bases between the two germline ends. CDR3 size: 13 residues. The chain's CDR3 is CASSRGERYEQYF. The CDR3 DNA reads TGTGCCAGCTCCCGTGGGGAGCGCTACGAGCAGTACTTC.

V is TRBV27 and J is TRBJ1-2, with 8 bases lining up with TRBD1. Germline V gene lookup returns CDR1 MNHEY and CDR2 SMNVEV (reference sequence). Trimming at V came to 3 bases and at J to 7 bases, leaving 4 bases not matched to a gene. The CDR3 extends over 13 amino acids. The CDR3 is CASSFSGGLGYTF. CDR3 in DNA: TGTGCCAGCAGTTTTTCAGGGGGCCTTGGCTACACCTTC.

This chain uses TRBV5-4 with TRBJ2-2; TRBD2 might be the D (5 bases). This CDR3 region has 18 residues. Per germline, CDR1 SGHNT and CDR2 YYREEE (reference sequence). With 5 bases removed from V and 0 bases from J, the gap between germline ends came to 20 bases. The CDR3 nucleotides read TGTGCCAGCAGTTCTCCTTTGGGTCGGGGAACGAACACCGGGGAGCTGTTTTTT. It specifies CASSSPLGRGTNTGELFF.

V and J are TRBV10-3 and TRBJ2-7; TRBD2 aligns across 9 bases. The CDR3 consists of 15 residues. The germline V gene has CDR1 ENHRY and CDR2 SYGVKD. With 7 bases clipped from V and 0 bases from J, the junction kept 7 bases outside the gene matches. CDR3 DNA sequence: TGTGCCATCAACAGGGATAGCGGGAGCTCCTACGAGCAGTACTTC. It specifies CAINRDSGSSYEQYF.

The V call is TRBV4-2, the J call TRBJ1-6; 7 bases map to TRBD1. Germline CDR1 is LGHNA and CDR2 is YNFKEQ. Trimming at V came to 1 base and at J to 3 bases, leaving 6 bases not matched to a gene. The CDR3 runs 17 residues. CDR3 region: CASSQVQGGNYNSPLHF. DNA of the CDR3: TGTGCCAGCAGCCAAGTTCAGGGGGGCAACTATAATTCACCCCTCCACTTT.

The rearrangement links TRBV13 to TRBJ1-1, with D perhaps matching TRBD1 (6 bases). Germline assignment: CDR1 PRHDT and CDR2 FYEKMQ (reference sequence). V was pared by 5 bases and J by 5 bases, with 18 bases between. This CDR3 spans 15 amino acids. The CDR3 coding sequence is TGTGCCAGCAGCCCCGACGGGGGGCTGAGGACTGAAGCTTTCTTT. Protein: CASSPDGGLRTEAFF. Variable domain in full (rest from reference TRBV13 and TRBJ1-1): AAGVIQSPRHLIKEKRETATLKCYPIPRHDTVYWYQQGPGQDPQFLISFYEKMQSDKGSIPDRFSAQQFSDYHSELNMSSLELGDSALYFCASSPDGGLRTEAFFGQGTRLTVV.

This sequence joins TRBV9 and TRBJ2-1; TRBD2 might be the D (5 bases). This CDR3 region has 14 residues. V lost 4 bases to trimming and J lost 4 bases, with 12 bases between them. From germline, CDR1 is SGDLS and CDR2 YYNGEE. The CDR3 nucleotides read TGTGCCAGCAGCTTACCGGGCGGGTACAATGAGCAGTTCTTC. It codes for CASSLPGGYNEQFF. The variable domain in full, completed from reference TRBV9 and TRBJ2-1, reads DSGVTQTPKHLITATGQRVTLRCSPRSGDLSVYWYQQSLDQGLQFLIQYYNGEERAKGNILERFSAQQFPDLHSELNLSSLELGDSALYFCASSLPGGYNEQFFGPGTRLTVL.

V is TRBV2 and J is TRBJ2-7; TRBD2 aligns across 7 bases. V trimming: 6 bases; J trimming: 1 base; junction bases outside the gene matches: 3. This CDR3 has 13 amino acids. Germline CDR1 reads SNHLY; CDR2 reads FYNNEI. This chain's CDR3 is CASRGSGSYEQYF. The CDR3 bases are TGTGCCAGCAGGGGTAGCGGGTCCTACGAGCAGTACTTC.

The CDR3 region is CASWRDQVVWGFTGNTIYF. The CDR3 coding sequence is TGTGCCTCCTGGAGGGATCAGGTGGTTTGGGGCTTTACTGGAAACACCATATATTTT. J is TRBJ1-3 and V is TRBV2, with a tentative D call TRBD1 (5 bases). Germline CDR1 reads SNHLY; CDR2 reads FYNNEI. CDR3 length equals 19 residues. The V and J ends lost 11 bases and 2 bases respectively, with 31 bases between them.

The genes are TRBV7-7 and TRBJ2-2; 7 bases map to TRBD1. The V segment lost 5 bases and the J segment 4 bases; nucleotides outside the gene matches: 10. The CDR3 totals 16 residues. Germline loops: CDR1 SSHAT, CDR2 FNYEAQ (reference sequence). CDR3 nucleotides: TGTGCCAGCAGCCACGAAGACAGGGCTACCACCGGGGAGCTGTTTTTT. Translating gives CASSHEDRATTGELFF.

This chain joins TRBV6-1 and TRBJ2-7, with TRBD1 identical over 8 bases. The CDR3 is 14 amino acids. CDR1 is MNHNS and CDR2 is SASEGT in the germline V gene. V shed 5 bases, J shed 2 bases, and the junction held 5 bases outside the gene matches. The CDR3 protein is CASSTDRGPYEQYF. CDR3 DNA: TGTGCCAGCAGTACTGACAGGGGACCCTACGAGCAGTACTTC.

The V and J genes are TRBV11-2 and TRBJ2-1; a possible D gene is TRBD2 (5 bases). In germline, CDR1 is SGHAT, CDR2 FQNNGV. V lost 4 bases, J lost 15 bases, and 19 bases lay in between. The CDR3 runs to 13 residues. The CDR3 DNA reads TGTGCCAGCAGCTCCGGACCACGGACTTTGGGGTTCTTC. Translating it yields CASSSGPRTLGFF.

The chain carries TRBV2 and TRBJ2-2; TRBD1 matches 10 bases. This CDR3 is built from 15 residues. CDR1 is SNHLY and CDR2 is FYNNEI in the germline V gene. J lost 5 bases, V lost 2 bases, and 2 bases had no gene match. The CDR3 loop is CASSEMDRGTGELFF. The CDR3 nucleotides read TGTGCCAGCAGTGAAATGGACAGGGGGACCGGGGAGCTGTTTTTT.